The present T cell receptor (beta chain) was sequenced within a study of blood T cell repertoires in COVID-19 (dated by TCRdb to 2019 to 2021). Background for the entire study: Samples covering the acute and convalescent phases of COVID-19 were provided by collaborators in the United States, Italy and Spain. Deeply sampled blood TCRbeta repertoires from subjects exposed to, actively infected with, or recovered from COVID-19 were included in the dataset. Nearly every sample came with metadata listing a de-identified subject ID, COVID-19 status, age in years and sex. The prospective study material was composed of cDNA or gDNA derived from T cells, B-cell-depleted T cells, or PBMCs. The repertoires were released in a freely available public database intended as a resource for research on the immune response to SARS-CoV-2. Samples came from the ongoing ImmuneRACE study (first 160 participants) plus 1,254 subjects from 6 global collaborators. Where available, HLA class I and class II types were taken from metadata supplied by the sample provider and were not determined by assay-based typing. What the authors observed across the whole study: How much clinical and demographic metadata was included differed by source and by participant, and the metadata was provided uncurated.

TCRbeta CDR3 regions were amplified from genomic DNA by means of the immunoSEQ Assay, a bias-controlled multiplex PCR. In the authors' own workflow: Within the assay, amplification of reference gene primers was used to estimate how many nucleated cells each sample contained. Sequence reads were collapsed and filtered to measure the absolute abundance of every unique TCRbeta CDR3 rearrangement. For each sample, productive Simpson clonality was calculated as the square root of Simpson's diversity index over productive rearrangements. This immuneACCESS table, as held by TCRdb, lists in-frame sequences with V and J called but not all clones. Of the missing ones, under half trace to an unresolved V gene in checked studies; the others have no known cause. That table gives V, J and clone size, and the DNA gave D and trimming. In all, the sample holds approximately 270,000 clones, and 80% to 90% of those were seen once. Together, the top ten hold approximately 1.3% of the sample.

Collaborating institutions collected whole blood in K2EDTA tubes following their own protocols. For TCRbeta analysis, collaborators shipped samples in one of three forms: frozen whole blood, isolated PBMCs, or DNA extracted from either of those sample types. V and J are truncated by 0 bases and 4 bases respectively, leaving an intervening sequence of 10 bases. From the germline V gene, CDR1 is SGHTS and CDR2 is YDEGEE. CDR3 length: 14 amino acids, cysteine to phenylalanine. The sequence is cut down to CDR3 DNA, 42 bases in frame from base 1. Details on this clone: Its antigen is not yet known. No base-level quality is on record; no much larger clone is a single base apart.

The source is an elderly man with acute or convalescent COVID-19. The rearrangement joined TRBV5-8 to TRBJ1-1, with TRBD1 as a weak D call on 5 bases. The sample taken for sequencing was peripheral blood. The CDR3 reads CASSLGGLLTEAFF. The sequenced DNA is TGTGCCAGCAGCTTGGGGGGCCTGCTCACTGAAGCTTTCTTT.